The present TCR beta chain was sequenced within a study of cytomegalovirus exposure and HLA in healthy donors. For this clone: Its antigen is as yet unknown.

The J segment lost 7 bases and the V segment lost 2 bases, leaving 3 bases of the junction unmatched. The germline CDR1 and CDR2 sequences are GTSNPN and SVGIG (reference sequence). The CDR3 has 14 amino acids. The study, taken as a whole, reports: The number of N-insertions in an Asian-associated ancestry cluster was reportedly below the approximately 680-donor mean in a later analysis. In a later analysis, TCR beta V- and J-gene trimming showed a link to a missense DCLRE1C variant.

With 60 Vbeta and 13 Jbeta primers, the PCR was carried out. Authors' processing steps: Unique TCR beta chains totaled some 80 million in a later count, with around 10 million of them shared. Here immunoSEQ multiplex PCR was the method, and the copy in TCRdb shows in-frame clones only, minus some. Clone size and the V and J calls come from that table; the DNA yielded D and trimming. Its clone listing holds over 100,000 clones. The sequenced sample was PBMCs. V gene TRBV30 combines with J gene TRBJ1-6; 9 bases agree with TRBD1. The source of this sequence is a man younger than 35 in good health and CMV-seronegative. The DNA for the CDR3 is TGTGCCTGGAGTTCCGGGACAGGGAATTCACCCCTCCACTTT. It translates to CAWSSGTGNSPLHF.